The entry below gives a single T cell receptor (beta chain) sequence along with its context. The assay was immunoSEQ multiplex PCR, and TCRdb's table has in-frame clones only and misses some. The table lists 400,000 to 450,000 clones, roughly 91% of them singletons, with 0.6% in the top ten. The CDR3 totals 14 residues. CDR1 MNHNY and CDR2 SVGAGI come from the germline V gene (reference sequence). The germline V and J ends were trimmed by 7 bases and 2 bases, with 14 bases remaining between them. The sample belongs to a study of blood T cell repertoires in COVID-19. The chain combines TRBV6-6 with TRBJ1-1; possible D gene TRBD1, 5 bases. Source material: PBMCs or T cells enriched from blood (not recorded which). The clonotype comes from a man between 18 and 35 years old who had recovered from COVID-19. The CDR3 is CASNRGTENTEAFF. DNA for the CDR3: TGTGCCAGCAACCGCGGGACGGAAAACACTGAAGCTTTCTTT.